Following are 21 T cell receptor beta chains from one sample sequenced in a study of cytomegalovirus exposure and HLA in healthy donors. The PCR was carried out with 60 Vbeta primers and 13 Jbeta primers. Sequencing was performed with immunoSEQ multiplex PCR; in TCRdb, only in-frame clones are kept and a portion is missing. The table lists about 100,000 clones, approximately 80% of them singletons, with around 5% in the top ten. Input material: PBMCs. The source is a woman between 18 and 30 years old in good health and CMV-seropositive.

This clone was picked up many times. J is TRBJ2-7 and V is TRBV6-1; TRBD1 matches at 7 bases. V shed 3 bases and J 0 bases; nucleotides not matched to a gene: 2. CDR1 MNHNS and CDR2 SASEGT come from the germline V gene. The CDR3 covers 14 residues. Here the CDR3 DNA reads TGTGCCAGCAGTGACGGGGACAGCTCCTACGAGCAGTACTTC. It yields the protein CASSDGDSSYEQYF.

The CDR3 region has the DNA TGTGCCTGGAAGGACGGGGACAGGGGCTACACTGAAGCTTTCTTT. Amino acids: CAWKDGDRGYTEAFF. The chain recombines TRBV30 with TRBJ1-1; 10 nucleotides agree with TRBD1. This CDR3 contains 15 residues. The V gene end was trimmed by 4 bases and the J gene end by 3 bases; junction bases not matched to a gene: 8. Germline CDR1 reads GTSNPN; CDR2 reads SVGIG (reference sequence). The whole variable domain, remainder taken from reference TRBV30 and TRBJ1-1, is SQTIHQWPATLVQPVGSPLSLECTVEGTSNPNLYWYRQAAGRGLQLLFYSVGIGQISSEVPQNLSASRPQDRQFILSSKKLLLSDSGFYLCAWKDGDRGYTEAFFGQGTRLTVV.

The V gene is TRBV6-5, the J gene TRBJ2-7; 7 bases align to TRBD1. Looked up from germline, CDR1 is MNHEY and CDR2 is SVGAGI. This CDR3 contains 14 residues. Unmatched junction bases numbered 7, after V lost 5 bases and J lost 3 bases. The DNA of the CDR3 is TGTGCCAGCAGTGCACCGGGACAGTTCTACGAGCAGTACTTC. Protein sequence: CASSAPGQFYEQYF.

This chain joins TRBV6-6 and TRBJ1-1; 11 bases are a match to TRBD1. V lost 5 bases and J lost 5; bases outside the gene matches: 4. The CDR3 has 14 amino acids. Germline CDR1 and CDR2: MNHNY and SVGAGI (reference sequence). The CDR3, as DNA: TGTGCCAGCAGTCCCGGGACAGGGGGAACTGAAGCTTTCTTT. The encoded protein is CASSPGTGGTEAFF.

The V call is TRBV5-1, the J call TRBJ2-1, with 10 positions matching TRBD2. From germline, CDR1 is SGHRS and CDR2 YFSETQ. The V segment lost 0 bases and the J segment 2 bases; nucleotides outside the gene matches: 8. The CDR3 spans 18 residues. This CDR3 is CASSLVGSGRSTYNEQFF. CDR3 sequence (DNA): TGCGCCAGCAGCTTGGTTGGTAGCGGGAGGTCGACCTACAATGAGCAGTTCTTC.

The chain links TRBV6-5 to TRBJ2-5; D unresolved. The CDR3 contains 14 residues. CDR1 and CDR2 (germline): MNHEY, SVGAGI. Trimming cost V 6 bases and J 5 bases, with 16 bases left between them. CDR3 sequence (DNA): TGTGCCAGCAGCCCCGACGGAGCTTGGGAGACCCAGTACTTC. Its translation is CASSPDGAWETQYF.

This chain connects TRBV5-6 to TRBJ2-1; 11 bases are a match to TRBD1. After removal of 3 bases from V and 8 bases from J, the junction contained 10 bases not matched to a gene. CDR1 SGHDT and CDR2 YYEEEE come from the germline V gene. This CDR3 is 16 amino acids long. CDR3 coding DNA: TGTGCCAGCAGCTGCTGGGACAGGGGGGTTTGCGATGAGCAGTTCTTC. This encodes CASSCWDRGVCDEQFF. The full variable domain, completed using reference TRBV5-6 and TRBJ2-1, is DAGVTQSPTHLIKTRGQQVTLRCSPKSGHDTVSWYQQALGQGPQFIFQYYEEEERQRGNFPDRFSGHQFPNYSSELNVNALLLGDSALYLCASSCWDRGVCDEQFFGPGTRLTVL.

The chain carries TRBV5-6 and TRBJ2-7; D gene uncertain. With 4 bases removed from V and 6 bases from J, the gap between germline ends came to 11 bases. CDR3 length: 12 amino acids. Germline V CDR1 and CDR2: SGHDT, YYEEEE. CDR3 protein: CASSQALSEQYF. The CDR3 coding sequence is TGTGCCAGCAGCCAAGCTCTCTCCGAGCAGTACTTC.

For this clone: Since no conserved phenylalanine or tryptophan closes the CDR3, a read error is the likely cause. The rearrangement joins TRBV6-1 to TRBJ2-3; TRBD2 is a possible D gene (5 bases). This CDR3 has 15 residues. Germline CDR1 MNHNS, CDR2 SASEGT. The germline V and J ends were trimmed by 5 bases and 2 bases, with 14 bases remaining between them. CDR3 bases: TGTGCCAGCAGTCCTCTAGCCCTGTACACAGATACGCAGTATGTT. This translates into CASSPLALYTDTQYV.

This clone turned up a few times. The chain recombines TRBV9 with TRBJ2-5; tentatively, D is TRBD1 (7 bases). The CDR3 consists of 14 residues. V gave up 4 bases and J gave up 12 bases, with 22 bases separating them. CDR1 SGDLS and CDR2 YYNGEE come from the germline V gene. The CDR3 coding sequence is TGTGCCAGCAGCCAGGGGGGACGCCAAGAGAACAAGTACTTC. Amino acids: CASSQGGRQENKYF.

CDR3 protein: CSVVLATSYEQYF. CDR3 in DNA: TGCAGCGTTGTGCTAGCGACTTCCTACGAGCAGTACTTC. V usage is TRBV29-1 and J usage is TRBJ2-7; D possibly corresponds to TRBD2 (6 bases). The CDR3 is 13 residues long. Looked up from germline, CDR1 is SQVTM and CDR2 is ANQGSEA. Trimming shortened V by 4 bases and J by 1 base, and 11 bases separated the two germline ends.

This chain joins TRBV29-1 and TRBJ2-5; 10 nucleotides align to TRBD2. With V trimmed by 7 bases and J by 5 bases, 22 bases remained unmatched. Germline CDR1 reads SQVTM; CDR2 reads ANQGSEA. CDR3 length: 18 residues. CDR3 in DNA: TGCAGCGCTGTTGGTTTCCCCCCCCTAGCGGGAGATTTGGAGACCCAGTACTTC. This sequence encodes CSAVGFPPLAGDLETQYF.

Only a few counts were recorded for this clone. The chain has TRBV6-5 and TRBJ2-5, with 7 bases aligning to TRBD2. This CDR3 region has 14 residues. Trimming cost V 3 bases and J 1 base; bases outside gene matches: 2. The germline V gene has CDR1 MNHEY and CDR2 SVGAGI. As DNA, the CDR3 is TGTGCCAGCAGTTATAGACTAGCCCAAGAGACCCAGTACTTC. It is translated as CASSYRLAQETQYF.

The chain combines TRBV14 with TRBJ1-1; no firm D call. Germline V gene lookup returns CDR1 SGHDN and CDR2 FVKESK. There are 13 residues in the CDR3. V was shortened by 5 bases and J by 0 bases, with 7 bases between the two germline ends. CDR3 protein: CASSGGLNTEAFF. CDR3 DNA sequence: TGTGCCAGCAGCGGAGGGCTGAACACTGAAGCTTTCTTT.

As concerns this clone: The same CDR3 is also encoded by other DNA sequences in this sample. The chain recombines TRBV5-4 with TRBJ2-7; D not certain. V lost 0 bases, J lost 1 base, and 5 bases lay in between. The CDR3 consists of 13 residues. Germline-derived CDR1 and CDR2 are SGHNT and YYREEE (reference sequence). CDR3 sequence: CASSLGSSYEQYF. In nucleotides, the CDR3 is TGTGCCAGCAGCTTGGGTTCTTCCTACGAGCAGTACTTC. Filled out from reference TRBV5-4 and TRBJ2-7, the complete variable domain reads ETGVTQSPTHLIKTRGQQVTLRCSSQSGHNTVSWYQQALGQGPQFIFQYYREEENGRGNFPPRFSGLQFPNYSSELNVNALELDDSALYLCASSLGSSYEQYFGPGTRLTVT.

This clone occurred a few times. The chain links TRBV6-4 to TRBJ2-1; D is unclear. V shed 0 bases and J shed 0 bases, with 6 bases lying between them. The CDR3 runs 15 residues. The germline gives CDR1 MRHNA, CDR2 SNTAGT. CDR3 bases: TGTGCCAGCAGTGACTCGTACAGCTCCTACAATGAGCAGTTCTTC. It translates to CASSDSYSSYNEQFF.

The chain is built from TRBV10-3 and TRBJ1-2; D is possibly TRBD1 (6 bases). V lost 3 bases, J lost 4 bases, and 18 bases lay in between. The CDR3 loop spans 16 amino acids. Germline V lookup: CDR1 ENHRY, CDR2 SYGVKD. The CDR3 sequence: CAISDSGTRISYGYTF. The CDR3 region has the DNA TGTGCCATCAGTGACTCCGGGACAAGGATTTCCTATGGCTACACCTTC.

Turning to this clone: The junction and the germline gene differ at one end; a read error may be behind it. The chain combines TRBV7-7 with TRBJ2-5; a weak D match, TRBD1 (5 bases). Germline lookup yields CDR1 SSHAT and CDR2 FNYEAQ (reference sequence). There are 13 residues in the CDR3. The CDR3 DNA reads TGTGCTAGCAGCACCAGAAGGGGAGAGACCCAGTACTTC. It encodes CASSTRRGETQYF.

The table lists this clone with a few counts. The chain links TRBV5-1 to TRBJ2-1; D is possibly TRBD2 (5 bases). Germline CDR1 and CDR2: SGHRS and YFSETQ. The CDR3 length is 15 residues. Trimming stripped 6 bases from V and 6 bases from J, with 19 bases between. As DNA, the CDR3 is TGCGCCAGCACCCTGGAGGACGGGATCACCAATGAGCAGTTCTTC. Translated, it gives CASTLEDGITNEQFF.

A few counts support this clone. J is TRBJ2-5 and V is TRBV6-5, with a tentative D call TRBD1 (6 bases). Germline V gives CDR1 MNHEY, CDR2 SVGAGI. V lost 6 bases and J lost 2, with 16 bases in between. The CDR3 has 15 residues. The CDR3: CASSSSRGRQETQYF. As DNA, the CDR3 is TGTGCCAGCAGCTCAAGCAGGGGCCGTCAAGAGACCCAGTACTTC.

The gene calls are TRBV29-1 and TRBJ2-7; TRBD2 aligns across 12 bases. Germline lookup yields CDR1 SQVTM and CDR2 ANQGSEA. The CDR3 loop spans 15 amino acids. V lost 4 bases to trimming and J lost 2 bases; unmatched junction nucleotides: 6. This chain's CDR3 is CSVGSSGRGPYEQYF. CDR3 nucleotides: TGCAGCGTTGGATCTAGCGGGAGGGGTCCCTACGAGCAGTACTTC.